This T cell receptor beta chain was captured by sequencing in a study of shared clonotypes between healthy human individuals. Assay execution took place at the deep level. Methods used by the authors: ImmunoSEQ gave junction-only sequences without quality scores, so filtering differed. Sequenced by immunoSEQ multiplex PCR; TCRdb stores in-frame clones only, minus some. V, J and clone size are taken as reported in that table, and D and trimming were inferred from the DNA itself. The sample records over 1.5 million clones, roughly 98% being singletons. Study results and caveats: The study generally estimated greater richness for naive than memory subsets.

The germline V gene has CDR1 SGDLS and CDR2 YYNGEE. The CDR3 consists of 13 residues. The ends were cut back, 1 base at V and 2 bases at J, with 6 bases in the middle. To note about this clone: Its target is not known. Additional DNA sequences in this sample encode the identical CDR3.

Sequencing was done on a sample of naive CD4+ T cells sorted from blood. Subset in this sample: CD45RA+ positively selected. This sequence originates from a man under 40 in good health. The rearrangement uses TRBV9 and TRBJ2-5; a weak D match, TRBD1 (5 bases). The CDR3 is CASSVQGQETQYF. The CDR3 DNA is TGTGCCAGCAGCGTACAGGGACAAGAGACCCAGTACTTC.